This TCR beta chain was identified in a study of T-cell memory formation after mild COVID-19. Study outcomes and limitations: Later expanders leaned CD4+, whereas clones that contracted between day 15 and 85 were balanced CD4/CD8. In pre-infection memory, a portion of responding clones appeared, which suggested that cross-reactive memory joined.

To note about this clonotype: Its antigen is still unknown.

Constant-segment-primed 5'RACE gave TCR alpha and TCR beta cDNA libraries with sample barcodes and UMIs. TCRdb processed the 5' RACE reads anew with MiXCR; each CDR3 protein has one entry. The sample carries 300,000 to 400,000 distinct CDR3 sequences, about 15% recorded once. Sequencing used PBMCs or a T cell subset sorted from them (not recorded which). The TCR was taken from a man between 18 and 29 years old who had mild COVID-19 (a few samples of this study predate the infection). Cell type and time point are not known.

DNA of the CDR3: TGTGCCAGCAGCTTAGCGGTGGGCAGAGGGAGCGTTAACTATGGCTACACCTTC. Protein sequence: CASSLAVGRGSVNYGYTF. V usage is TRBV11-2 and J usage is TRBJ1-2; unclear D gene. The germline V and J ends were trimmed by 1 base and 1 base, with 19 bases remaining between them. The CDR3 is 18 amino acids. The germline V gene encodes CDR1 SGHAT and CDR2 FQNNGV.